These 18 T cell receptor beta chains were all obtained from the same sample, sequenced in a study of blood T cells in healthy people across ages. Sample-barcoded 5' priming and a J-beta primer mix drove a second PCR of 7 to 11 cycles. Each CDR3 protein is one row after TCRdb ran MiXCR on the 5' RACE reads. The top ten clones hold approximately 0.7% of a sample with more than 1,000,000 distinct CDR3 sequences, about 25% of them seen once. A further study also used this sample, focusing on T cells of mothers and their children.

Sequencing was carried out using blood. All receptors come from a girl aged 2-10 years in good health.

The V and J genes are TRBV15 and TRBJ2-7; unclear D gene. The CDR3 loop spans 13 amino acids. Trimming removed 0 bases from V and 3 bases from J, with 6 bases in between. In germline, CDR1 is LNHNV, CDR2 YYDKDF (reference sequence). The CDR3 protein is CATSRDRIYEQYF. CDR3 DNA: TGTGCCACCAGCAGAGACAGAATCTACGAGCAGTACTTC. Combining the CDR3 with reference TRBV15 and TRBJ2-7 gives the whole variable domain DAMVIQNPRYQVTQFGKPVTLSCSQTLNHNVMYWYQQKSSQAPKLLFHYYDKDFNNEADTPDNFQSRRPNTSFCFLDIRSPGLGDTAMYLCATSRDRIYEQYFGPGTRLTVT.

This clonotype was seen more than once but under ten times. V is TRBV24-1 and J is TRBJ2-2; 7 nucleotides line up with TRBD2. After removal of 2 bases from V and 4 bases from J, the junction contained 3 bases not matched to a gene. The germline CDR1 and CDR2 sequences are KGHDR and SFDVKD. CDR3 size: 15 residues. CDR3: CATSDSGTTTGELFF. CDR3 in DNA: TGTGCCACCAGTGATTCCGGGACTACCACCGGGGAGCTGTTTTTT.

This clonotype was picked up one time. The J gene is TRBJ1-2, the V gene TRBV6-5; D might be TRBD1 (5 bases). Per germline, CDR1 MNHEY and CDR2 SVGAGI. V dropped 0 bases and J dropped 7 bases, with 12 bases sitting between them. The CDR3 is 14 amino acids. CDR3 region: CASSYSHGAGGYTF. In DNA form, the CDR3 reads TGTGCCAGCAGTTACTCGCACGGGGCCGGTGGCTACACCTTC.

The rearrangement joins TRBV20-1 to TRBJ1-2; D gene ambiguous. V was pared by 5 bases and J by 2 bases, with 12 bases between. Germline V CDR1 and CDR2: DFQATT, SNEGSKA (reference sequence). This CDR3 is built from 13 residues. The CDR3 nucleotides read TGCAGTGCTCAGTACAGCTTAAACTATGGCTACACCTTC. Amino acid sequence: CSAQYSLNYGYTF.

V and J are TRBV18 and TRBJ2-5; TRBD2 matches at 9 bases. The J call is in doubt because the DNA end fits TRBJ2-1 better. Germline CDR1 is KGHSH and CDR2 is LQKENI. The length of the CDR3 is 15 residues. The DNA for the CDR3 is TGTGCCAGCTCACCACTCGTCGCGGGAGGGCAAGAGCAGTTCTTC. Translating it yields CASSPLVAGGQEQFF.

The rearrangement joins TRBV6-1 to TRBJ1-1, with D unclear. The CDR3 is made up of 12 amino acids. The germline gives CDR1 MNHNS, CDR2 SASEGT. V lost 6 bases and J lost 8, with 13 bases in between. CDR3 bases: TGTGCCAGCAGGGAATATCTTACCGAAGCTTTCTTT. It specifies CASREYLTEAFF.

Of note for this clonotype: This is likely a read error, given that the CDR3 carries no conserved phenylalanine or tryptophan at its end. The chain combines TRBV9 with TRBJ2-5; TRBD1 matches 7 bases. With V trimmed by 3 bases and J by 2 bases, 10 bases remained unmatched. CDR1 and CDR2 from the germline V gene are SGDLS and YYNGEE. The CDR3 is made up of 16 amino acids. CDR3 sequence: CASSAPPGTVQETQYL. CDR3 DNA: TGTGCCAGCAGCGCCCCCCCGGGGACAGTACAAGAGACCCAGTACCTC.

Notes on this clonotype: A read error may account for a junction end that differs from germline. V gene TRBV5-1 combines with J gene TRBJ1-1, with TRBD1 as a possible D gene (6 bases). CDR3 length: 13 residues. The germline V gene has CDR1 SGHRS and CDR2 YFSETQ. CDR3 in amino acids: CASSLAGQPGGSF. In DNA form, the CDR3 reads TGCGCCAGCAGCTTGGCCGGACAGCCCGGAGGATCCTTT.

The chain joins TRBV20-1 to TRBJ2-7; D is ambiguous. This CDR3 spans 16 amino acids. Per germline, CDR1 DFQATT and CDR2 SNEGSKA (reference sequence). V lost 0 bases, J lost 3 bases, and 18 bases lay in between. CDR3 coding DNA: TGCAGTGCTAGAGATAGATCGGGTCGGCAGATCTACGAGCAGTACTTC. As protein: CSARDRSGRQIYEQYF.

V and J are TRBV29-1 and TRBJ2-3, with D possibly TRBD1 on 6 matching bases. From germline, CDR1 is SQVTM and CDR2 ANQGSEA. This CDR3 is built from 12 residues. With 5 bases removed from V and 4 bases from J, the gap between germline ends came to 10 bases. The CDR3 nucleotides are TGCAGCGTTCTTAGGGGGTCAGATACGCAGTATTTT. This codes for CSVLRGSDTQYF.

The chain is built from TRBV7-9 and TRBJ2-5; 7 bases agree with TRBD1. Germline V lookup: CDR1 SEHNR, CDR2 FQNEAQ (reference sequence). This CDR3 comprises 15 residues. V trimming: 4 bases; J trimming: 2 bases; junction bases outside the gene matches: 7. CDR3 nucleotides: TGTGCCAGCAGCTCCACGACACAGGGGCAAGAGACCCAGTACTTC. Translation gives CASSSTTQGQETQYF.

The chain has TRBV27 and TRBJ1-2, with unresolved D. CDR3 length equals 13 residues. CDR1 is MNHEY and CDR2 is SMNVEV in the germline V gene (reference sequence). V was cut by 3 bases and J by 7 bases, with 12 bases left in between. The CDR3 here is CASSLNGGSGYTF. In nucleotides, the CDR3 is TGTGCCAGCAGTTTGAACGGCGGGTCTGGCTACACCTTC.

In DNA form, the CDR3 reads TGCAGTGCTGAAAGAGCGGGATTAGGGAACGAGCAGTACTTC. Its protein is CSAERAGLGNEQYF. V gene TRBV20-1 combines with J gene TRBJ2-5, with TRBD2 matching 7 bases. Gene TRBJ2-7 matches the end of the DNA better, so the J call may be wrong. This CDR3 is built from 14 residues. Germline CDR1 DFQATT, CDR2 SNEGSKA (reference sequence).

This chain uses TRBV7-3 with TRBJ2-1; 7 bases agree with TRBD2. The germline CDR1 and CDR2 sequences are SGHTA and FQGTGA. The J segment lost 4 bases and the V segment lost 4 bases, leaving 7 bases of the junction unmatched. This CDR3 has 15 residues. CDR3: CASSSGGFRYNEQFF. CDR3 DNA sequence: TGTGCCAGCAGCTCCGGGGGGTTCAGGTACAATGAGCAGTTCTTC.

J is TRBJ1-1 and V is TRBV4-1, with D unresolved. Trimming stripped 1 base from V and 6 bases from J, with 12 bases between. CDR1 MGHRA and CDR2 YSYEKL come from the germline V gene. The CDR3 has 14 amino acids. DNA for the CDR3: TGCGCCAGCAGCCAAGGGATGTTGGTCCCTGAAGCTTTCTTT. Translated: CASSQGMLVPEAFF.

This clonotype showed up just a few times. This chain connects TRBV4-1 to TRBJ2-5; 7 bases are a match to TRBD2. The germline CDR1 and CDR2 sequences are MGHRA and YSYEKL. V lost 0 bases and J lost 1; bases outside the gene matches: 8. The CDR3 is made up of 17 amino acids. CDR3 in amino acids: CASSQEMVWGGQETQYF. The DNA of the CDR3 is TGCGCCAGCAGCCAAGAAATGGTTTGGGGGGGCCAAGAGACCCAGTACTTC.

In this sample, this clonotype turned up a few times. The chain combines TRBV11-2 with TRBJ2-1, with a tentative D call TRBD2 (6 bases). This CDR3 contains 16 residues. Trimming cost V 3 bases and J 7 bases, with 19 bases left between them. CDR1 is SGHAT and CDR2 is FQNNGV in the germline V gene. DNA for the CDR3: TGTGCCAGCAGCTTCCACTATCGGGAGCCCAAGAATGAGCAGTTCTTC. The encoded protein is CASSFHYREPKNEQFF.

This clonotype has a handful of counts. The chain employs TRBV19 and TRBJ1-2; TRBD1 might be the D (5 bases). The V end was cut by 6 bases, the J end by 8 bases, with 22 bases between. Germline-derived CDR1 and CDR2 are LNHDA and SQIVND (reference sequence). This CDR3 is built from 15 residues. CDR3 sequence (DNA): TGTGCCAGTAGACGCGCACCAGGGTTAGTTAGGGGCTACACCTTC. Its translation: CASRRAPGLVRGYTF.